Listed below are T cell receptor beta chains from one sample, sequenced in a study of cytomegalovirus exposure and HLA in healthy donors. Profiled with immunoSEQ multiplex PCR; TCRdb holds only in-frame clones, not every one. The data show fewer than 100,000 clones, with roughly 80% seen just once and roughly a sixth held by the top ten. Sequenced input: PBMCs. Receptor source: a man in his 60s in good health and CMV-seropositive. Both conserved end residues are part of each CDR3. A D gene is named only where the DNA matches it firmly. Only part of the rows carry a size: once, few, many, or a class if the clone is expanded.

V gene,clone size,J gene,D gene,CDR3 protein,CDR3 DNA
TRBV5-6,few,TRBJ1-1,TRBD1,CASSLQTGLNTEAFF,TGTGCCAGCAGCCTCCAGACAGGGTTGAACACTGAAGCTTTCTTT
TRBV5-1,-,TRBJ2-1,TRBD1,CASSSQGGSELF,TGCGCCAGCAGCTCGCAAGGGGGCTCCGAGCTCTTC
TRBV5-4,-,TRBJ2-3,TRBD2,CASSSRVLAGGGTDTQYF,TGTGCCAGCAGCTCAAGGGTATTAGCGGGGGGGGGCACAGATACGCAGTATTTT
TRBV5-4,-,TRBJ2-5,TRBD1,CASSLKGTGQETQYF,TGTGCCAGCAGCTTGAAGGGGACAGGACAAGAGACCCAGTACTTC
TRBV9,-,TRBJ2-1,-,CASSEGTSSYNEQFF,TGTGCCAGCAGCGAGGGGACAAGCTCCTACAATGAGCAGTTCTTC
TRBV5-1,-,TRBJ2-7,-,CASSSTNDAGFRGQYF,TGCGCCAGCAGCTCAACCAACGACGCAGGGTTCCGCGGGCAGTACTTC
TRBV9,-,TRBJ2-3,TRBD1,CASSVAIGQGSDTQYF,TGTGCCAGCAGCGTAGCAATCGGACAGGGGTCAGATACGCAGTATTTT
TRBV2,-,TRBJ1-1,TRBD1,CASSWDRATEAFF,TGTGCCAGCAGTTGGGACAGGGCAACTGAAGCTTTCTTT
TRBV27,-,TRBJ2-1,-,CASSQYSNEQFF,TGTGCCAGCAGTCAATACAGTAATGAGCAGTTCTTC
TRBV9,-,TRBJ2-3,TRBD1,CASSVRQGATTDTQYF,TGTGCCAGCAGCGTAAGACAGGGGGCTACCACAGATACGCAGTATTTT
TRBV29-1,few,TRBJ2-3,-,CSVEDLWGGTDTQYF,TGCAGCGTTGAAGATCTGTGGGGAGGCACAGATACGCAGTATTTT
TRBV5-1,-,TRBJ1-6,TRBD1,CASSLMTGGNSPLHF,TGCGCCAGCAGCTTGATGACAGGGGGTAATTCACCCCTCCACTTT
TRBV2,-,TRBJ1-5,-,CASSVAGARTGVAQHF,TGTGCCAGCAGTGTAGCGGGGGCCCGTACTGGTGTAGCCCAGCATTTT
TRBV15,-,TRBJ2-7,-,CATRGRGQNPYEQYF,TGTGCCACCCGCGGGCGTGGCCAGAACCCCTACGAGCAGTACTTC
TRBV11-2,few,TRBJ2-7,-,CASSLGPGHYEQYF,TGTGCCAGCAGCTTGGGTCCGGGACACTACGAGCAGTACTTC
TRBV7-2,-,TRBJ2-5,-,CASSLIRGSETQYF,TGTGCCAGCAGCTTGATTAGGGGGAGTGAGACCCAGTACTTC
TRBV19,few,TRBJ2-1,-,CASRQAGTQYNEQFF,TGTGCCAGTAGGCAGGCCGGGACACAATACAATGAGCAGTTCTTC
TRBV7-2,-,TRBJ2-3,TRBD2,CASSFRGADTQYF,TGTGCCAGCAGTTTTCGGGGGGCAGATACGCAGTATTTT
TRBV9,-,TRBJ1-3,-,CASSAGATSGNTIYF,TGTGCCAGCAGCGCAGGGGCTACAAGTGGGAACACCATATATTTT
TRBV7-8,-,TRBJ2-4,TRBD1,CATLPGQGPPLAKNIQYF,TGTGCCACCCTACCGGGACAGGGGCCCCCCCTGGCCAAAAACATTCAGTACTTC
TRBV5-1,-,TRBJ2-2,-,CASSVGGARRNTGELFF,TGCGCCAGCAGCGTAGGGGGGGCGAGAAGGAACACCGGGGAGCTGTTTTTT
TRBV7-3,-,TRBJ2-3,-,CASSLRGASTDTQYF,TGTGCCAGCAGCTTACGGGGGGCGAGTACAGATACGCAGTATTTT
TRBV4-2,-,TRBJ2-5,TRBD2,CASSQSSGGTIQETQYF,TGTGCCAGCAGCCAATCTAGCGGGGGGACAATCCAAGAGACCCAGTACTTC
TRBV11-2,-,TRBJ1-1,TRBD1,CASSSGQGRTEAFF,TGTGCCAGCAGCTCGGGACAGGGTCGTACTGAAGCTTTCTTT
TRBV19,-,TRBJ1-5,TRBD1,CASSIDRGTGASNQPQHF,TGTGCCAGTAGTATAGATCGGGGTACAGGGGCTAGCAATCAGCCCCAGCATTTT
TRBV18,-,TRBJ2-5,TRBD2,CASSPGLGGQETQYF,TGTGCCAGCTCACCGGGACTAGGGGGCCAAGAGACCCAGTACTTC
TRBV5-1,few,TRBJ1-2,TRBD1,CASSLGDRRLVHGYTF,TGCGCCAGCAGCTTGGGGGACAGGCGCCTCGTGCATGGCTACACCTTC
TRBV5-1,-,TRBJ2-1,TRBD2,CASSLNSGGYNEQFF,TGCGCCAGCAGCTTAAATAGCGGGGGGTACAATGAGCAGTTCTTC
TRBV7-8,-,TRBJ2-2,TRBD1,CASSLRDSGGSNTGELFF,TGTGCCAGCAGCTTACGGGACAGCGGTGGTTCTAACACCGGGGAGCTGTTTTTT
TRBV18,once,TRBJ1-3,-,CASSSGTMNSGNTIYF,TGTGCCAGCTCCTCTGGCACCATGAACTCTGGAAACACCATATATTTT
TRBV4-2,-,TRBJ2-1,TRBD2,CASSQKTSGGAYNEQFF,TGTGCCAGCAGCCAAAAGACTAGCGGGGGGGCCTACAATGAGCAGTTCTTC